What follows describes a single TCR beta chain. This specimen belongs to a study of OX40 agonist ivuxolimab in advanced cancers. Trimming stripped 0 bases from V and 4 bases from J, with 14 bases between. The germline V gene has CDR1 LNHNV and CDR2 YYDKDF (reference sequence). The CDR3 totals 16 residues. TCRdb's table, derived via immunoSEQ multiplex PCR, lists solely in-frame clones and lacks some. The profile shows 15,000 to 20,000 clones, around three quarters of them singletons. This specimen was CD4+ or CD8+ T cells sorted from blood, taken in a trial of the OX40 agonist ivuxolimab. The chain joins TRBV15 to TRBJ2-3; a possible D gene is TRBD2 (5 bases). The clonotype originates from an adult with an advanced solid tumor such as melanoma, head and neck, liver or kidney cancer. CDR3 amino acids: CATSREGSTRADTQYF. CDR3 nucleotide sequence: TGTGCCACCAGCAGAGAGGGCTCAACGCGGGCAGATACGCAGTATTTT.